These T cell receptor beta chains were read from a single sample in a study of blood T cell repertoires in COVID-19. Assay: immunoSEQ multiplex PCR; the TCRdb copy retains only in-frame clones and omits some. The table shows approximately 200,000 clones, with 80% to 90% occurring only once. The sample comprised PBMCs or T cells enriched from blood (not recorded which). Receptors were obtained from a man under 40 who had recovered from COVID-19. CDR3s include the opening cysteine and the closing phenylalanine or tryptophan. Fields, in order: clone size, J gene, D gene, V gene, CDR3 protein. A D gene is named only where the DNA matches it firmly. Some rows mark clone size as missing; the rest say once, few, many or name a class of expanded clone.

clone size: .
J gene: TRBJ1-6
D gene: .
V gene: TRBV6-2/TRBV6-3
CDR3 protein: CASSRKSTGFDSPLHF

clone size: .
J gene: TRBJ2-7
D gene: .
V gene: TRBV28
CDR3 protein: CASSLLGQEAFTYEQYF

clone size: once
J gene: TRBJ1-4
D gene: .
V gene: TRBV6-1
CDR3 protein: CASSVLQGRANEKLFF

clone size: .
J gene: TRBJ1-1
D gene: TRBD1
V gene: TRBV6-5
CDR3 protein: CASSYLGQGNTEAFF

clone size: .
J gene: TRBJ1-2
D gene: .
V gene: TRBV4-3
CDR3 protein: CASSQDDREAYGYTF

clone size: .
J gene: TRBJ2-1
D gene: TRBD1
V gene: TRBV7-8
CDR3 protein: CASSFIQGSSYNEQFF

clone size: .
J gene: TRBJ1-4
D gene: TRBD1
V gene: TRBV5-4
CDR3 protein: CASSLGQQGVNEKLFF

clone size: .
J gene: TRBJ1-1
D gene: TRBD1
V gene: TRBV19
CDR3 protein: CASSPPGQGWGFTEAFF

clone size: .
J gene: TRBJ1-2
D gene: TRBD1
V gene: TRBV7-8
CDR3 protein: CASSDGTGDNYGYTF

clone size: .
J gene: TRBJ1-1
D gene: TRBD1
V gene: TRBV6-2/TRBV6-3
CDR3 protein: CASSYSPRGNKNTEAFF

clone size: once
J gene: TRBJ2-1
D gene: TRBD1
V gene: TRBV19
CDR3 protein: CASSRSGTGARYNEQFF

clone size: .
J gene: TRBJ2-3
D gene: TRBD2
V gene: TRBV13
CDR3 protein: CASSLRLSGLAETDTQYF

clone size: .
J gene: TRBJ2-1
D gene: .
V gene: TRBV27
CDR3 protein: CASSSTWPGDNEQFF

clone size: .
J gene: TRBJ2-2
D gene: TRBD1
V gene: TRBV7-6
CDR3 protein: CASSENYRGLTGELFF

clone size: .
J gene: TRBJ1-1
D gene: .
V gene: TRBV30
CDR3 protein: CAWSVTWEDVGTEAFF

clone size: .
J gene: TRBJ2-7
D gene: TRBD1
V gene: TRBV7-2
CDR3 protein: CASSPRDRGTYEQYF

clone size: .
J gene: TRBJ2-2
D gene: TRBD2
V gene: TRBV4-2
CDR3 protein: CASSQRRLAGFNTGELFF